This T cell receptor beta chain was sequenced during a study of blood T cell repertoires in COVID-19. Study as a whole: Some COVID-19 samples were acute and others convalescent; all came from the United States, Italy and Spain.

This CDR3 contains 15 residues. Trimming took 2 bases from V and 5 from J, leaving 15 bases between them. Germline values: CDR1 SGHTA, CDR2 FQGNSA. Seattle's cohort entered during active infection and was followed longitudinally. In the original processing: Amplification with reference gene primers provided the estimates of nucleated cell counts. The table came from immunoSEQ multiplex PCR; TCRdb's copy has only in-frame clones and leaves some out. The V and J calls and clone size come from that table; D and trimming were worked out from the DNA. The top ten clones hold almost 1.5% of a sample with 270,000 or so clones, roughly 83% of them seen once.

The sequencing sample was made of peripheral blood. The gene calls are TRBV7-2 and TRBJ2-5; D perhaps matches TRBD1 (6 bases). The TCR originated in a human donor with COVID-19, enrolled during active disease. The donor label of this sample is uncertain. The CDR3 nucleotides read TGTGCCAGCAGCTTACAGGGGTTTAAGGGGGAGACCCAGTACTTC. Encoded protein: CASSLQGFKGETQYF.